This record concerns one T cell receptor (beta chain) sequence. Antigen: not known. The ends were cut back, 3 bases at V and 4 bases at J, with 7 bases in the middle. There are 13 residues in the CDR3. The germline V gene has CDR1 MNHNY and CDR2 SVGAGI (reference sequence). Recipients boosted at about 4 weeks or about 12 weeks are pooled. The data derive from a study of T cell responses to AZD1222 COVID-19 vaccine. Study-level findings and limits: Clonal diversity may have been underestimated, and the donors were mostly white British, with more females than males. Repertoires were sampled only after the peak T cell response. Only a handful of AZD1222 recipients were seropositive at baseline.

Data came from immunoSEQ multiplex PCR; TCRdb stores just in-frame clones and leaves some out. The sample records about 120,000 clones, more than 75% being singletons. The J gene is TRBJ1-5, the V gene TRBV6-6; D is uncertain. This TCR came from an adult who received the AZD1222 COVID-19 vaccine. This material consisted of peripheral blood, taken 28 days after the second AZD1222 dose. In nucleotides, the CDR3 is TGTGCCAGCAGTTATACAGCTAATCAGCCCCAGCATTTT. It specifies CASSYTANQPQHF.